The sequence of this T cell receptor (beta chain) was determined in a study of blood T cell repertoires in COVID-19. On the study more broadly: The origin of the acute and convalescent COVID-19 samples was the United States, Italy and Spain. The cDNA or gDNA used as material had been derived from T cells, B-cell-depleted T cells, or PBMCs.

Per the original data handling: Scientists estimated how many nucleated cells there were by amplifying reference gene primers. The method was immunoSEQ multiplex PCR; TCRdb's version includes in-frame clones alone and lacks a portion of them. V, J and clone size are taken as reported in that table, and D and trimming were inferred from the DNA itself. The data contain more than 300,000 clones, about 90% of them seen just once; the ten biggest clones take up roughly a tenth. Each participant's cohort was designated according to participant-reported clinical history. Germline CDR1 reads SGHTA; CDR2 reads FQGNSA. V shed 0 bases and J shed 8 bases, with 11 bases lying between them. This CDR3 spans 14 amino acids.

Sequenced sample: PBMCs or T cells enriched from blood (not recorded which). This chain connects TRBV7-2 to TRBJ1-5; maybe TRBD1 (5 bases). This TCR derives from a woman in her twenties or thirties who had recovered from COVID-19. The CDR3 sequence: CASSLAGRGKPQHF. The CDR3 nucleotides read TGTGCCAGCAGCTTAGCGGGCCGGGGGAAGCCCCAGCATTTT.